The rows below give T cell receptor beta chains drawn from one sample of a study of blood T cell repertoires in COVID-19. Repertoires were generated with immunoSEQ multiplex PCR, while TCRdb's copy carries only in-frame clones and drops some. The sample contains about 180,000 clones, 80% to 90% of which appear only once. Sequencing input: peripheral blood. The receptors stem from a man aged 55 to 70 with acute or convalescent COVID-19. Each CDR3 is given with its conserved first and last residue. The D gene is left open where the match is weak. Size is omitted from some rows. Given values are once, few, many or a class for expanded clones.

CDR3nt: TGCAGCGTAGGACTAGCGGGAGGGCCAGATACGCAGTATTTT
CDR3aa: CSVGLAGGPDTQYF
abundance: -
j_gene: TRBJ2-3
v_gene: TRBV29-1
d_gene: TRBD2
len: 14

CDR3nt: TGTGCCAGCAGCCTTGGCGGTGAGCAAGAGACCCAGTACTTC
CDR3aa: CASSLGGEQETQYF
abundance: -
j_gene: TRBJ2-5
v_gene: TRBV5-6
d_gene: -
len: 14

CDR3nt: TGTGCCAGCAGCGTAGCAGGGTCCACAGCAGATACGCAGTATTTT
CDR3aa: CASSVAGSTADTQYF
abundance: -
j_gene: TRBJ2-3
v_gene: TRBV9
d_gene: -
len: 15

CDR3nt: TGTGCCAGCAGCTTAGACGGGACTTCTTACAATGAGCAGTTCTTC
CDR3aa: CASSLDGTSYNEQFF
abundance: -
j_gene: TRBJ2-1
v_gene: TRBV11-3
d_gene: -
len: 15

CDR3nt: TGTGCCAGCAGCCAGTCGGGGGGGAGCACCTACGAGCAGTACTTC
CDR3aa: CASSQSGGSTYEQYF
abundance: -
j_gene: TRBJ2-7
v_gene: TRBV14
d_gene: TRBD2
len: 15

CDR3nt: TGTGCCAGCAGTTTGGCCCGGGACTATGGCTACACCTTC
CDR3aa: CASSLARDYGYTF
abundance: -
j_gene: TRBJ1-2
v_gene: TRBV28
d_gene: -
len: 13

CDR3nt: TGTGCCAGCAGCCTGGCGGCCTCTTATGAAGCTTTCTTT
CDR3aa: CASSLAASYEAFF
abundance: -
j_gene: TRBJ1-1
v_gene: TRBV12-3/TRBV12-4
d_gene: -
len: 13

CDR3nt: TGTGCCAGCAGCCTAGATGGGAGCGGCCCCCATGAGCAGTTCTTC
CDR3aa: CASSLDGSGPHEQFF
abundance: -
j_gene: TRBJ2-1
v_gene: TRBV7-9
d_gene: -
len: 15

CDR3nt: TGTGCCTGGAGCCCGGAGGGGTCTATCTATGGCTACACCTTC
CDR3aa: CAWSPEGSIYGYTF
abundance: -
j_gene: TRBJ1-2
v_gene: TRBV30
d_gene: -
len: 14

CDR3nt: TGTGCCAGCTCACCGGGACAGAAGAACACTGAAGCTTTCTTT
CDR3aa: CASSPGQKNTEAFF
abundance: -
j_gene: TRBJ1-1
v_gene: TRBV18
d_gene: TRBD1
len: 14

CDR3nt: TGTGCCAGCAGCTTAGAGAGCGGGTTCTACGAGCAGTACTTC
CDR3aa: CASSLESGFYEQYF
abundance: -
j_gene: TRBJ2-7
v_gene: TRBV11-2
d_gene: -
len: 14

CDR3nt: TGTGCCAGCAGTCGGGGGGGGGTGGATACGCAGTATTTT
CDR3aa: CASSRGGVDTQYF
abundance: -
j_gene: TRBJ2-3
v_gene: TRBV6-5
d_gene: TRBD2
len: 13

CDR3nt: TGTGCCAGCAGCCTTAGCGGGAATGAGCAGTTCTTC
CDR3aa: CASSLSGNEQFF
abundance: -
j_gene: TRBJ2-1
v_gene: TRBV7-3
d_gene: TRBD2
len: 12

CDR3nt: TGTGCCAGCAGCCCCCAGAGGCGGGCTAGCGGGCTCTACAATGAGCAGTTCTTC
CDR3aa: CASSPQRRASGLYNEQFF
abundance: -
j_gene: TRBJ2-1
v_gene: TRBV11-2
d_gene: TRBD2
len: 18

CDR3nt: TGTGCCAGCAGCCAAACATGGGAGACCCAGTACTTC
CDR3aa: CASSQTWETQYF
abundance: -
j_gene: TRBJ2-5
v_gene: TRBV16
d_gene: -
len: 12

CDR3nt: TGTGCCAGCATCCTCGACGGGGGGCCCCAGCATTTT
CDR3aa: CASILDGGPQHF
abundance: -
j_gene: TRBJ1-5
v_gene: TRBV7-2
d_gene: -
len: 12

CDR3nt: TGTGCCAGCAGTCACGGACAGTGGGCGGGGAACACTGAAGCTTTCTTT
CDR3aa: CASSHGQWAGNTEAFF
abundance: -
j_gene: TRBJ1-1
v_gene: TRBV27
d_gene: -
len: 16

CDR3nt: TGTGCCAGCTCCGGGACTGGGGGTGATGAGCAGTTCTTC
CDR3aa: CASSGTGGDEQFF
abundance: -
j_gene: TRBJ2-1
v_gene: TRBV18
d_gene: -
len: 13

CDR3nt: TGTGCCAGCTCACCGCCACAGCGGCCCTCACACAATGAGCAGTTCTTC
CDR3aa: CASSPPQRPSHNEQFF
abundance: -
j_gene: TRBJ2-1
v_gene: TRBV18
d_gene: -
len: 16

CDR3nt: TGTGCCAGCAGTTTAGGGGGGGCCAGAACCTACGAGCAGTACTTC
CDR3aa: CASSLGGARTYEQYF
abundance: -
j_gene: TRBJ2-7
v_gene: TRBV28
d_gene: -
len: 15

CDR3nt: TGTGCCAGTAGTATAGACAGTTTTAATGCTGAAGCTTTCTTT
CDR3aa: CASSIDSFNAEAFF
abundance: -
j_gene: TRBJ1-1
v_gene: TRBV19
d_gene: -
len: 14

CDR3nt: TGTGCCACCAGCCCCAGGACTAGCCCTAGCACAGATACGCAGTATTTT
CDR3aa: CATSPRTSPSTDTQYF
abundance: -
j_gene: TRBJ2-3
v_gene: TRBV15
d_gene: TRBD2
len: 16

CDR3nt: TGTGCCAGCAGCTTGGGGCAAGGACTAGGAAGCGCCGGGGAGCTGTTTTTT
CDR3aa: CASSLGQGLGSAGELFF
abundance: few
j_gene: TRBJ2-2
v_gene: TRBV5-4
d_gene: TRBD2
len: 17

CDR3nt: TGCGCCAGCAGCTATCAGGGTGGGCAGTTCTTC
CDR3aa: CASSYQGGQFF
abundance: -
j_gene: TRBJ2-1
v_gene: TRBV5-1
d_gene: -
len: 11

CDR3nt: TGTGCCAGCAGTGAGGGTAAAGGGGTTGGCTACACCTTC
CDR3aa: CASSEGKGVGYTF
abundance: -
j_gene: TRBJ1-2
v_gene: TRBV6-4
d_gene: -
len: 13

CDR3nt: TGTGCCAGTAGTATTTGGACAGGCGCCTACGAGCAGTACTTC
CDR3aa: CASSIWTGAYEQYF
abundance: -
j_gene: TRBJ2-7
v_gene: TRBV19
d_gene: TRBD1
len: 14

CDR3nt: TGTGCCTGGAGGCGTAACTATGGCTACACCTTC
CDR3aa: CAWRRNYGYTF
abundance: -
j_gene: TRBJ1-2
v_gene: TRBV30
d_gene: -
len: 11

CDR3nt: TGTGCCAGCAGCACAGGGTCGGACTATGGCTACACCTTC
CDR3aa: CASSTGSDYGYTF
abundance: -
j_gene: TRBJ1-2
v_gene: TRBV7-2
d_gene: -
len: 13

CDR3nt: TGTGCCAGCAGCCACGGACAGGAGAGCTCCTATAATTCACCCCTCCACTTT
CDR3aa: CASSHGQESSYNSPLHF
abundance: -
j_gene: TRBJ1-6
v_gene: TRBV3-1/TRBV3-2
d_gene: TRBD1
len: 17

CDR3nt: TGTGCCAGCAGCTTAATAGGAAACAGGCGATACAATGAGCAGTTCTTC
CDR3aa: CASSLIGNRRYNEQFF
abundance: -
j_gene: TRBJ2-1
v_gene: TRBV11-2
d_gene: -
len: 16

CDR3nt: TGTGCCAGCAGCCCGAGACTGACTAACTATGGCTACACCTTC
CDR3aa: CASSPRLTNYGYTF
abundance: -
j_gene: TRBJ1-2
v_gene: TRBV7-2
d_gene: -
len: 14

CDR3nt: TGTGCCAGCAGCTTACACAGGGGGAACTCTGGAAACACCATATATTTT
CDR3aa: CASSLHRGNSGNTIYF
abundance: -
j_gene: TRBJ1-3
v_gene: TRBV7-2
d_gene: TRBD1
len: 16

CDR3nt: TGTGCCAGCAGACCCCGGAGGTCCTACAATGAGCAGTTCTTC
CDR3aa: CASRPRRSYNEQFF
abundance: -
j_gene: TRBJ2-1
v_gene: TRBV28
d_gene: -
len: 14

CDR3nt: TGTGCCAGCAGCCGCTACCTAGCGGGAGGGGGGAATGAGCAGTTCTTC
CDR3aa: CASSRYLAGGGNEQFF
abundance: -
j_gene: TRBJ2-1
v_gene: TRBV7-6
d_gene: TRBD2
len: 16

CDR3nt: TGTGCCAGCACCATATCTAGCGGGGCTAGCACAGATACGCAGTATTTT
CDR3aa: CASTISSGASTDTQYF
abundance: -
j_gene: TRBJ2-3
v_gene: TRBV5-4
d_gene: TRBD2
len: 16

CDR3nt: TGCGCCAGCAGCGACGGACAGAACGAGCAGTACTTC
CDR3aa: CASSDGQNEQYF
abundance: -
j_gene: TRBJ2-7
v_gene: TRBV5-1
d_gene: -
len: 12

CDR3nt: TGTGCCAGCAGTTCTAACGTGGTCTCCTACGAGCAGTACTTC
CDR3aa: CASSSNVVSYEQYF
abundance: few
j_gene: TRBJ2-7
v_gene: TRBV7-2
d_gene: -
len: 14

CDR3nt: TGTGCCAGCAGAATCCCCCACGGACAGCGTGGGGAGCAGTACTTC
CDR3aa: CASRIPHGQRGEQYF
abundance: once
j_gene: TRBJ2-7
v_gene: TRBV28
d_gene: -
len: 15

CDR3nt: TGTGCCAGCAGTTCCCACACAGGGGGCTCTGAAAAACTGTTTTTT
CDR3aa: CASSSHTGGSEKLFF
abundance: -
j_gene: TRBJ1-4
v_gene: TRBV28
d_gene: TRBD1
len: 15

CDR3nt: TGTGCCAGCAGTCCCGGGACTAGCGGGACCAGCTCCTACAATGAGCAGTTCTTC
CDR3aa: CASSPGTSGTSSYNEQFF
abundance: -
j_gene: TRBJ2-1
v_gene: TRBV27
d_gene: TRBD2
len: 18

CDR3nt: TGTGCCAGCAGTGAAATAAGAAACACCATATATTTT
CDR3aa: CASSEIRNTIYF
abundance: -
j_gene: TRBJ1-3
v_gene: TRBV6-1
d_gene: -
len: 12

CDR3nt: TGTGCCAGCAGCTTGGATGAACAGCTGGAGACCCAGTACTTC
CDR3aa: CASSLDEQLETQYF
abundance: -
j_gene: TRBJ2-5
v_gene: TRBV5-4
d_gene: -
len: 14